The rows below give T cell receptor beta chains drawn from one sample of a study of blood T cell repertoires in COVID-19. Libraries were prepared by immunoSEQ multiplex PCR; TCRdb keeps only in-frame clonotypes and omits some of them. This table has under 250,000 clones, over 75% appearing once. Sequencing was carried out using peripheral blood. These receptors all come from a young man who had recovered from COVID-19. Both conserved end residues are part of each CDR3. The D gene is left open where the match is weak. Rows give clone size only sometimes, using once, few, many, or a class for an expanded clone.

clone_size,j_call,v_call,d_call,cdr3_nt,cdr3_aa
.,TRBJ2-5,TRBV2,TRBD2,TGTGCCAGCAGTGCTGGGCGGGGGGGTGCGACCCAGTACTTC,CASSAGRGGATQYF
.,TRBJ1-1,TRBV5-1,.,TGCGCCAGCAGCCCCACGACAGGAGGCTATTTGAACACTGAAGCTTTCTTT,CASSPTTGGYLNTEAFF
.,TRBJ2-1,TRBV5-1,.,TGCGCCAGCAGCTCTCTAATCAACAATGAGCAGTTCTTC,CASSSLINNEQFF
.,TRBJ2-3,TRBV9,TRBD2,TGTGCCAGCAGCCCCCGAACTAGCGGGGGGCATGAGTATTTT,CASSPRTSGGHEYF
.,TRBJ2-3,TRBV7-9,TRBD2,TGTGCCAGCAGCTTAGGGACTAGCTCGGATACGCAGTATTTT,CASSLGTSSDTQYF
few,TRBJ1-5,TRBV19,.,TGTGCCAGTAGTATGCAGCAGGGCAATCAGCCCCAGCATTTT,CASSMQQGNQPQHF
.,TRBJ1-6,TRBV19,.,TGTGCCAGTAGGAAACAGGGCTGGGTAGAGGATTCACCCCTCCACTTT,CASRKQGWVEDSPLHF
.,TRBJ1-5,TRBV7-2,.,TGTGCCAGCAGCTTAGAGCGGTTTAGCAATCAGCCCCAGCATTTT,CASSLERFSNQPQHF
.,TRBJ1-2,TRBV9,.,TGTGCCAGCAGCGTAGATGCCGCAGACTATGGCTACACCTTC,CASSVDAADYGYTF
.,TRBJ2-5,TRBV5-6,.,TGTGCCAGCAGCGGAGAAGACGGTAGAGCGAGGGAGACCCAGTACTTC,CASSGEDGRARETQYF
.,TRBJ1-1,TRBV4-1,.,TGCGCCAGTAGCCAAGAAGCGGCCCTGGGCACTGAAGCTTTCTTT,CASSQEAALGTEAFF
.,TRBJ2-3,TRBV7-8,.,TGTGCCAGCAGCCCAGGACTGGGGATCACAGATACGCAGTATTTT,CASSPGLGITDTQYF
many,TRBJ1-6,TRBV7-9,.,TGTGCCAGCAGCTTCGCCTCAGGGGTTTCTGGTTCACCCCTCCACTTT,CASSFASGVSGSPLHF
.,TRBJ2-1,TRBV27,TRBD2,TGTGCCAGCAGTGTCCCGGGACTAGCCAATGAGCAGTTCTTC,CASSVPGLANEQFF
.,TRBJ2-1,TRBV5-1,TRBD2,TGCGCCAGCAGCTTGGTACTAGCGGGGGGCCGGGGCAATGAGCAGTTCTTC,CASSLVLAGGRGNEQFF
.,TRBJ1-2,TRBV19,.,TGTGCCAGTAGTAATGCAGTAAACTATGGCTACACCTTC,CASSNAVNYGYTF
few,TRBJ2-1,TRBV18,.,TGTGCCAGCTCACCACCGATCGGGTTACAGTTCTTC,CASSPPIGLQFF
.,TRBJ1-1,TRBV6-5,.,TGTGCCAGCAGTTACGCGACAGGGAACACTGAAGCTTTCTTT,CASSYATGNTEAFF
once,TRBJ2-5,TRBV2,TRBD1,TGTGCCAGCAGTCCACTGGGGACAGGGGGCGACGAGACCCAGTACTTC,CASSPLGTGGDETQYF
.,TRBJ2-1,TRBV19,TRBD2,TGTGCCAGTAAACCCGGGACTAGCGGGGGTAATGAGCAGTTCTTC,CASKPGTSGGNEQFF
few,TRBJ1-2,TRBV29-1,.,TGCAGCGTTGAGGTGCAAGGAGCACCTATTGTCTACACCTTC,CSVEVQGAPIVYTF
.,TRBJ1-2,TRBV7-9,TRBD1,TGTGCCAGCAGCTCACTGGGACAGACGGTTTTGCGAGGCTACACCTTC,CASSSLGQTVLRGYTF
.,TRBJ1-1,TRBV11-1,.,TGTGCCAGCAGCTTGAGGGTAAAGAACACTGAAGCTTTCTTT,CASSLRVKNTEAFF
.,TRBJ2-3,TRBV4-1,TRBD2,TGCGCCAGCAGCCAGGGGGGACTAGCGGGGAGCACAGATACGCAGTATTTT,CASSQGGLAGSTDTQYF
.,TRBJ2-3,TRBV6-5,.,TGTGCCAGCAGTTCCCGACCTGACAGTACAGATACGCAGTATTTT,CASSSRPDSTDTQYF
.,TRBJ2-3,TRBV9,.,TGTGCCAGCAGCGTAGGGGGCCAGGGTGGCACAGATACGCAGTATTTT,CASSVGGQGGTDTQYF
.,TRBJ2-3,TRBV20-1,.,TGCAGTGCTAGTCAGGGGAGGGGCACAGATACGCAGTATTTT,CSASQGRGTDTQYF
.,TRBJ1-2,TRBV5-4,.,TGTGCCAGCAGCGCGGTAGGAGGGATTGATCGCTATGGCTACACCTTC,CASSAVGGIDRYGYTF
.,TRBJ1-2,TRBV2,TRBD1,TGTGCCAGCAGCGAACAGGGGGCTAATAGTATCTATGGCTACACCTTC,CASSEQGANSIYGYTF
.,TRBJ2-1,TRBV29-1,TRBD2,TGCAGCGTTGAACAGCGGGGCTCCTACAATGAGCAGTTCTTC,CSVEQRGSYNEQFF
.,TRBJ1-5,TRBV9,TRBD1,TGTGCCAGCAGCGAGGGACAGATCAATCAGCCCCAGCATTTT,CASSEGQINQPQHF
.,TRBJ1-2,TRBV18,TRBD1,TGTGCCAGCTCACCACGGACAGGGCAATATGGCTACACCTTC,CASSPRTGQYGYTF
.,TRBJ2-7,TRBV7-9,.,TGTGCCAGCAGCCCCCGAGAGAGCTCCTACGAGCAGTACTTC,CASSPRESSYEQYF
once,TRBJ2-7,TRBV27,TRBD1,TGTGCCAGTCGGGACAGGGGGTACCCCTACGAGCAGTACTTC,CASRDRGYPYEQYF
once,TRBJ2-2,TRBV19,TRBD1,TGTGCCAGTAGTATCAGCCAGGGGGTCGGGGAGCTGTTTTTT,CASSISQGVGELFF
.,TRBJ2-1,TRBV5-1,.,TGCGCCAGCACCCCGGGGGACCAAATACAGTTCTTC,CASTPGDQIQFF
.,TRBJ1-1,TRBV5-6,.,TGTGCCAGCAGCTTGGGAGGGCCAGGAGAAGCTTTCTTT,CASSLGGPGEAFF
.,TRBJ1-4,TRBV2,.,TGTGCCAGCCGGGACACAAATAATGAAAAACTGTTTTTT,CASRDTNNEKLFF
.,TRBJ1-3,TRBV15,TRBD1,TGTGCCACCAGCAGAGATGGGCAGGGGGGTAGAAGTGGAAACACCATATATTTT,CATSRDGQGGRSGNTIYF
.,TRBJ2-2,TRBV6-5,TRBD1,TGTGCCAGCATAGCAGGGGGCGCGGACACCGGGGAGCTGTTTTTT,CASIAGGADTGELFF
.,TRBJ1-1,TRBV19,TRBD1,TGTGCCAGTAGTCCCACCGGGACAGCGGTTAAGAGCACTGAAGCTTTCTTT,CASSPTGTAVKSTEAFF
once,TRBJ2-2,TRBV6-6,.,TGTGCCAGCAGCGCCGGGCTAGCGACTACCGGGGAGCTGTTTTTT,CASSAGLATTGELFF
.,TRBJ1-2,TRBV9,TRBD1,TGTGCCAGCAGCGTAGGGGACAGGAACTATGGCTACACCTTC,CASSVGDRNYGYTF
.,TRBJ1-4,TRBV4-1,.,TGCGCCAGCAGCAAAGAGGGGACAACCGGTGAAAAACTGTTTTTT,CASSKEGTTGEKLFF
.,TRBJ1-1,TRBV27,TRBD1,TGTGCCAGCAGTTTTAGACAGGGCCCGTCTGAAGCTTTCTTT,CASSFRQGPSEAFF
many,TRBJ2-5,TRBV7-6,TRBD2,TGTGCCAGCAGCACCCGCGGGACTAGCGGCCCCGGGGAGACCCAGTACTTC,CASSTRGTSGPGETQYF
.,TRBJ2-7,TRBV6-5,TRBD1,TGTGCCAGTCACCCGGGACAGGGCCTTGTGTACTTC,CASHPGQGLVYF
few,TRBJ1-1,TRBV6-5,.,TGTGCCAGCAGTTACTCGATAGATGGTGACACTGAAGCTTTCTTT,CASSYSIDGDTEAFF
.,TRBJ1-6,TRBV6-6,TRBD1,TGTGCCAGCAGCCGGACAGGGGATTCACCCCTCCACTTT,CASSRTGDSPLHF
few,TRBJ2-3,TRBV7-6,.,TGTGCCAGCAGTATGGGGCTAGGCACAGATACGCAGTATTTT,CASSMGLGTDTQYF
.,TRBJ1-4,TRBV19,TRBD1,TGTGCCAGTAGTCCAGGGGGACAGGGGTTTGCTAATGAAAAACTGTTTTTT,CASSPGGQGFANEKLFF
.,TRBJ2-1,TRBV7-9,TRBD1,TGTGCCAGCAGCCAACAGGGGTTCAGGTATGAGCAGTTCTTC,CASSQQGFRYEQFF
.,TRBJ2-2,TRBV7-8,TRBD2,TGTGCCAGCAGCTTGGCGGGGGGAAACACCGGGGAGCTGTTTTTT,CASSLAGGNTGELFF